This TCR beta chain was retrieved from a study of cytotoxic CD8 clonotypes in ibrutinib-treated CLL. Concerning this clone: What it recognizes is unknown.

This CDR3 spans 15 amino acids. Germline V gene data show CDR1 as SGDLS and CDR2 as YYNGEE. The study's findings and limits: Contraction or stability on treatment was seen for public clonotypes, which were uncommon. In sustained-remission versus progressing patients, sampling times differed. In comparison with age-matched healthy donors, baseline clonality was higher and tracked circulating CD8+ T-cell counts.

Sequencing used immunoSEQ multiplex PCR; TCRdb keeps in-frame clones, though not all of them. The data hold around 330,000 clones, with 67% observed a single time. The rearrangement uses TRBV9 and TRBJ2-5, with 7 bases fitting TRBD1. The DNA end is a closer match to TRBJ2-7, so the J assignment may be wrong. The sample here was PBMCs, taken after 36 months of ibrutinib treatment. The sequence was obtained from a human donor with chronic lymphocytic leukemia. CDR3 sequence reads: CASRSTRLQGVEQYF. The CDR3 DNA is TGTGCCAGCAGAAGTACGCGGCTCCAGGGGGTCGAGCAGTACTTC.